This T cell receptor beta chain is drawn from a study of T cells in Graves' hyperthyroidism and ophthalmopathy. Study conclusions and caveats: Separating ophthalmopathy from stable hyperthyroidism was achieved by a 13 V-J model.

This clonotype has at least ten counts. Its target is not known. Researchers amplified the TCR beta CDR3 regions from RNA transcripts. The HTBI primer set served for first-round RT-PCR of the TCR CDR3. MiXCR was run by TCRdb on the multiplex PCR reads, yielding one entry per CDR3 protein. The sample holds approximately 700,000 distinct CDR3 sequences, about 45% seen once. Patients having uncontrolled infection, another autoimmune disease, pregnancy or lactation were not included. With V trimmed by 2 bases and J by 2 bases, 5 bases remained unmatched. In germline, CDR1 is KGHDR, CDR2 SFDVKD. This CDR3 region has 16 residues.

The TCR was taken from an adult man with Graves' disease, either hyperthyroidism or ophthalmopathy (not recorded which). The gene calls are TRBV24-1 and TRBJ2-5, with TRBD1 matching over 9 bases. The material sequenced was peripheral blood or thyroid tissue (not recorded which). As DNA, the CDR3 is TGTGCCACCAGTGATTACGGGACAGGGCCACAAGAGACCCAGTACTTC. Its protein is CATSDYGTGPQETQYF.